This T cell receptor (beta chain) appears in the sequencing data of a study of T cells in Graves' hyperthyroidism and ophthalmopathy. The study based diagnoses on clinical symptoms, serum thyroxine and TRAb, thyroid ultrasound and orbital computed tomography. Amplification of TCR beta CDR3 regions used RNA as the template. With the HTBI primer set, the TCR CDR3 went through a first round of RT-PCR. Each CDR3 protein gets one entry after TCRdb re-called the multiplex PCR reads with MiXCR. The table includes about 840,000 distinct CDR3 sequences, about 38% detected once. The TCR was taken from a young man with Graves' hyperthyroidism. The sequenced material came from blood.

CDR3 coding DNA: TGCGCCAGCAGCTTGGGACAGACTGCCTATGGCTACACCTTC. Translation gives CASSLGQTAYGYTF. The genes are TRBV5-1 and TRBJ1-2, with D maybe TRBD1 (5 bases). The CDR3 loop spans 14 amino acids. Trimming removed 0 bases from V and 4 bases from J, with 10 bases in between. Germline values: CDR1 SGHRS, CDR2 YFSETQ.